The 23 T cell receptor beta chains given below trace back to one sample, sequenced in a study of graft-versus-host responses after intestinal transplantation. The data were produced by immunoSEQ multiplex PCR, yet TCRdb's version contains in-frame clones alone and is incomplete. Among over 15,000 clones listed, 35% to 40% were seen once. The sample was alloreactive CD4+ T cells from a mixed lymphocyte reaction culture, taken before transplantation. Specified subset: CFSE-low proliferating T cells sorted from roughly six-day pre-transplant mixed lymphocyte reaction (GvH or HvG direction). Receptors originate from a human patient who was an organ donor for intestinal transplantation.

CDR3 sequence: CASRNGGAGGQPQHF. CDR3 coding DNA: TGTGCCAGCAGAAACGGGGGGGCGGGAGGTCAGCCCCAGCATTTT. The chain couples TRBV6-5 to TRBJ1-5; D may be TRBD1 (6 bases). Germline assignment: CDR1 MNHEY and CDR2 SVGAGI. The CDR3 extends over 15 amino acids. Between the trimmed V and J ends, which lost 6 bases and 6 bases, there was a span of 18 bases.

This chain uses TRBV5-1 with TRBJ2-5, with D uncertain. The CDR3 sequence is 11 residues long. CDR1 is SGHRS, CDR2 YFSETQ, per germline. The V end was cut by 4 bases, the J end by 2 bases, with 3 bases between. The DNA of the CDR3 is TGCGCCAGCAGCCTTCAAGAGACCCAGTACTTC. It yields the protein CASSLQETQYF.

This clone was counted a single time. The V and J genes are TRBV7-9 and TRBJ1-3; TRBD1 might be the D (6 bases). CDR1 and CDR2 from the germline V gene are SEHNR and FQNEAQ (reference sequence). CDR3 length: 15 residues. V dropped 1 base and J dropped 1 base, with 8 bases sitting between them. This CDR3 reads CASSLGQASGNTIYF. The DNA for the CDR3 is TGTGCCAGCAGCTTAGGACAGGCTTCTGGAAACACCATATATTTT.

This clone was seen more than once but under ten times. The chain uses TRBV6-1 and TRBJ2-3; possibly TRBD1 for D (5 bases). The CDR3 spans 14 residues. V lost 6 bases, J lost 1 base, and 11 bases lay in between. Germline CDR1 reads MNHNS; CDR2 reads SASEGT. As DNA, the CDR3 is TGTGCCAGCAGCCACAGGTGGGGCACAGATACGCAGTATTTT. This sequence encodes CASSHRWGTDTQYF.

This CDR3 reads CASETGSETETQYF. DNA of the CDR3: TGTGCCAGCGAGACAGGGTCGGAGACAGAGACCCAGTACTTC. The chain recombines TRBV2 with TRBJ2-5; 7 bases map to TRBD1. The CDR3 length is 14 residues. J gave up 4 bases and V 8 bases, and 10 bases lay outside the gene matches. Germline-derived CDR1 and CDR2 are SNHLY and FYNNEI.

This clone was counted a single time. The chain recombines TRBV28 with TRBJ2-1, with D uncertain. Germline CDR1 and CDR2: MDHEN and SYDVKM. Trimming took 3 bases from V and 3 from J, leaving 6 bases between them. This CDR3 comprises 13 residues. CDR3 DNA sequence: TGTGCCAGCAGTTTTAGGGACTACAATGAGCAGTTCTTC. The encoded protein is CASSFRDYNEQFF.

V gene TRBV20-1 combines with J gene TRBJ2-1, with no clear D. The CDR3 runs 11 residues. With 6 bases removed from V and 7 bases from J, the gap between germline ends came to 10 bases. The V gene's germline CDR1 is DFQATT and CDR2 SNEGSKA (reference sequence). CDR3 DNA sequence: TGCAGTGCCCGACCCCCAAATGAGCAGTTCTTC. It translates to CSARPPNEQFF.

The V and J genes are TRBV9 and TRBJ2-3; D is ambiguous. The CDR3 has 14 residues. The germline V and J ends were trimmed by 2 bases and 4 bases, with 11 bases remaining between them. Germline CDR1 SGDLS, CDR2 YYNGEE. CDR3 in amino acids: CASSVDPWADTQYF. The CDR3 nucleotides read TGTGCCAGCAGCGTTGATCCATGGGCAGATACGCAGTATTTT.

The V gene is TRBV5-1, the J gene TRBJ1-1, with D unclear. The germline gives CDR1 SGHRS, CDR2 YFSETQ. CDR3 length: 13 amino acids. Deletions cut 4 bases from V and 1 base from J, with 8 bases between. DNA for the CDR3: TGCGCCAGCAGCACGGAGCGGAACACTGAAGCTTTCTTT. Translated, it gives CASSTERNTEAFF.

This clone has a handful of counts. The chain employs TRBV4-2 and TRBJ1-2, with 9 bases that match TRBD1. The CDR3 extends over 15 amino acids. The V gene's germline CDR1 is LGHNA and CDR2 YNFKEQ. J lost 3 bases, V lost 1 base, and 3 bases had no gene match. This CDR3 reads CASSQADRGYYGYTF. The CDR3 nucleotides read TGTGCCAGCAGCCAAGCCGACAGGGGGTACTATGGCTACACCTTC.

The rearrangement links TRBV7-6 to TRBJ2-7, with D possibly matching TRBD1 (6 bases). CDR3 length: 14 amino acids. Germline V lookup: CDR1 SGHVS, CDR2 FNYEAQ. The V gene lost 6 bases and the J gene lost 3 bases, with 15 bases spanning the gap. CDR3 coding DNA: TGTGCCAGCAGTGAAATACTAGGGGGCTACGAGCAGTACTTC. Its protein is CASSEILGGYEQYF.

This clone was found a few times. V and J are TRBV6-5 and TRBJ2-5, with TRBD1 matching 11 bases. The CDR3 length is 14 residues. Germline V CDR1 and CDR2: MNHEY, SVGAGI. The V gene end was trimmed by 6 bases and the J gene end by 4 bases; junction bases not matched to a gene: 4. The CDR3 DNA is TGTGCCAGCAGACGGACAGGGGGCGCAGAGACCCAGTACTTC. This codes for CASRRTGGAETQYF.

This chain uses TRBV4-3 with TRBJ1-5; D may be TRBD1 (5 bases). Trimming stripped 0 bases from V and 5 bases from J, with 5 bases between. The CDR3 has 13 residues. Per the germline V gene, CDR1 is LGHNA and CDR2 is YSLEER. For the CDR3, the DNA is TGCGCCAGCAGCCAAGACAGGGATCAGCCCCAGCATTTT. As protein: CASSQDRDQPQHF.

The chain employs TRBV5-1 and TRBJ2-1; 8 bases fit TRBD2. V lost 4 bases, J lost 11 bases, and 11 bases stayed unmatched. Germline CDR1 is SGHRS and CDR2 is YFSETQ. The CDR3 is 14 residues long. In DNA, the CDR3 is TGCGCCAGCAGCCCGGGACTAGTGACCGGACAGCAGTTCTTC. This encodes CASSPGLVTGQQFF. The full variable domain, with the rest looked up from reference TRBV5-1 and TRBJ2-1, is KAGVTQTPRYLIKTRGQQVTLSCSPISGHRSVSWYQQTPGQGLQFLFEYFSETQRNKGNFPGRFSGRQFSNSRSEMNVSTLELGDSALYLCASSPGLVTGQQFFGPGTRLTVL.

This chain uses TRBV7-6 with TRBJ2-1; 7 nucleotides line up with TRBD2. Germline V gene sequence: CDR1 SGHVS, CDR2 FNYEAQ. V dropped 5 bases and J dropped 4; count of bases not matched to a gene: 11. This CDR3 spans 16 amino acids. The CDR3 sequence is CASSQAPSGIYNEQFF. For the CDR3, the DNA is TGTGCCAGCAGCCAGGCCCCTAGCGGAATATACAATGAGCAGTTCTTC.

The CDR3 bases are TGCAGTGCTAGCGCGGAGACCCAGTACTTC. This gives the protein CSASAETQYF. The chain combines TRBV20-1 with TRBJ2-5; D uncertain. This CDR3 spans 10 amino acids. Germline lookup yields CDR1 DFQATT and CDR2 SNEGSKA (reference sequence). Trimming pared 3 bases from V and 5 bases from J, leaving 4 bases between.

This clone occurred a few times. This may arise from a read error, as a much more abundant clone is one base away. V usage is TRBV5-1 and J usage is TRBJ2-7; 9 bases fit TRBD2. The ends lost 1 base at V and 5 bases at J; junction bases unmatched: 10. Germline CDR1 and CDR2: SGHRS and YFSETQ. CDR3 length: 16 amino acids. CDR3 bases: TGCGCCAGCAGCTTGCTGCCGACTAGCGGATTCCACGAGCAGTACTTC. Translation gives CASSLLPTSGFHEQYF.

Sample share makes this clone medium-sized. The chain combines TRBV6-5 with TRBJ1-1; D is ambiguous. V shed 2 bases and J shed 10 bases, with 14 bases lying between them. Germline CDR1 and CDR2: MNHEY and SVGAGI. This CDR3 spans 13 amino acids. This CDR3 is CASSYTTGRVAFF. Written as DNA, the CDR3 is TGTGCCAGCAGTTACACAACGGGTCGGGTAGCTTTCTTT.

The V and J genes are TRBV5-1 and TRBJ2-3, with D perhaps being TRBD1 or TRBD2 (5 bases each). In germline, CDR1 is SGHRS, CDR2 YFSETQ. The CDR3 has 13 amino acids. V shed 3 bases and J shed 0 bases, with 5 bases lying between them. The CDR3 DNA follows: TGCGCCAGCAGCTGGGACAGCACAGATACGCAGTATTTT. Its translation: CASSWDSTDTQYF. Looking up the rest from reference TRBV5-1 and TRBJ2-3 gives the full variable domain: KAGVTQTPRYLIKTRGQQVTLSCSPISGHRSVSWYQQTPGQGLQFLFEYFSETQRNKGNFPGRFSGRQFSNSRSEMNVSTLELGDSALYLCASSWDSTDTQYFGPGTRLTVL.

This chain joins TRBV4-2 and TRBJ1-2; weak D call: TRBD1 (6 bases). Per germline, CDR1 LGHNA and CDR2 YNFKEQ. This CDR3 region has 16 residues. The V end lost 1 base, the J end lost 3 bases, and 15 bases lay between the germline ends. CDR3 loop: CASSQAARGSHYGYTF. The CDR3 bases are TGTGCCAGCAGCCAAGCGGCTAGGGGGTCCCACTATGGCTACACCTTC.

The chain joins TRBV10-3 to TRBJ1-2; 7 nucleotides agree with TRBD1. The CDR3 covers 14 residues. The trim removed 3 bases at V and 2 bases at J, leaving 3 bases unmatched. Germline assignment: CDR1 ENHRY and CDR2 SYGVKD. CDR3 nucleotide sequence: TGTGCCATCAGTGACACGACAGGGAACTATGGCTACACCTTC. It is translated as CAISDTTGNYGYTF.

The CDR3 nucleotides read TGCGCCAGCAGCCAAGAGGGGCTCGGAAACACCATATATTTT. Translating it yields CASSQEGLGNTIYF. V is TRBV4-1 and J is TRBJ1-3, with D perhaps matching TRBD1 (5 bases). CDR1 and CDR2 from the germline V gene are MGHRA and YSYEKL. V was cut by 0 bases and J by 4 bases, with 7 bases left in between. The CDR3 is 14 residues long.

The rearrangement joins TRBV7-3 to TRBJ2-1; no firm D call. Germline V CDR1 and CDR2: SGHTA, FQGTGA. This CDR3 region has 15 residues. The germline V and J ends were trimmed by 0 bases and 4 bases, with 10 bases remaining between them. CDR3 sequence: CASSLTVDSYNEQFF. CDR3 DNA sequence: TGTGCCAGCAGCTTAACCGTCGACTCGTACAATGAGCAGTTCTTC.